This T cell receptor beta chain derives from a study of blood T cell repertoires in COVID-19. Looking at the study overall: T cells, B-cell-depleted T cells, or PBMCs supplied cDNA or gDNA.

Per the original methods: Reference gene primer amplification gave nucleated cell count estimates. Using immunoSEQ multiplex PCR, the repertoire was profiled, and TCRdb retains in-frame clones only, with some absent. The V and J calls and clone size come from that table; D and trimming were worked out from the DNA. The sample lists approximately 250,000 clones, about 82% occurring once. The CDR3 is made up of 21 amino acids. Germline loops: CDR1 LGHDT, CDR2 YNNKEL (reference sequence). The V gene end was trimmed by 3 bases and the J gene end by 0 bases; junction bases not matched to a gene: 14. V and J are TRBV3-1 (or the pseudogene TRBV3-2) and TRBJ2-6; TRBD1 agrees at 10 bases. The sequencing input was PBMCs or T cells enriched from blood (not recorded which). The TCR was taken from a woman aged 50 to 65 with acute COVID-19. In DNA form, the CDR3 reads TGTGCCAGCAGCCACCTCACCATGCAGGACAGGGGGGGCTCTGGGGCCAACGTCCTGACTTTC. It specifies CASSHLTMQDRGGSGANVLTF.